Below are 8 T cell receptor beta chains sequenced from a single sample in a study of post-analysis software for immune sequencing data. The TCR beta cDNA libraries carried unique molecular identifiers. MiXCR was run by TCRdb on the PCR reads, yielding one entry per CDR3 protein. This table holds 450,000 to 700,000 distinct CDR3 sequences, around 47% found once. Broader study findings: Roughly five TRBV segments appeared more often in patients than in controls, and TRBV5-6, TRBV5-1 and TRBV20-1 were among these.

These TCRs' antigens remain unknown. Sequences were obtained from blood. Receptors originate from a girl between 5 and 17 years old with multiple sclerosis.

The chain recombines TRBV5-1 with TRBJ2-7; D assignment may be TRBD1 or TRBD2 (5 bases each). Germline CDR1 SGHRS, CDR2 YFSETQ. The V end was cut by 6 bases, the J end by 5 bases, with 18 bases between. The length of the CDR3 is 14 residues. The CDR3 here is CASTPFGTNDEQYF. DNA of the CDR3: TGCGCCAGCACTCCCTTCGGGACGAACGACGAGCAGTACTTC.

This rearrangement joins TRBV12-3 or TRBV12-4 to TRBJ2-5; a possible D gene is TRBD2 (5 bases). V was cut by 3 bases and J by 11 bases, with 22 bases left in between. CDR3 length equals 15 residues. CDR3 residues: CASSFNRGSPNEQYF. The DNA for the CDR3 is TGTGCCAGCAGTTTCAACAGAGGGTCACCCAATGAGCAGTACTTC.

The V and J genes are TRBV9 and TRBJ2-1, with D perhaps TRBD1 or TRBD2 (5 bases each). Germline CDR1 reads SGDLS; CDR2 reads YYNGEE. This CDR3 is 16 amino acids long. The V end was cut by 4 bases, the J end by 0 bases, with 14 bases between. CDR3 DNA: TGTGCCAGCAGCCTAAGGACGGGGACCTCCTACAATGAGCAGTTCTTC. It is translated as CASSLRTGTSYNEQFF.

The chain has TRBV10-3 and TRBJ1-5, with D unresolved. V lost 6 bases to trimming and J lost 1 base, with 19 bases between them. Germline V gives CDR1 ENHRY, CDR2 SYGVKD. This CDR3 contains 17 residues. CDR3 sequence (DNA): TGTGCCATCAGCGGACTAGCGCCCCGAGGGAGCAATCAGCCCCAGCATTTT. Protein product: CAISGLAPRGSNQPQHF.

This clonotype was seen a few times. The chain recombines TRBV6-6 with TRBJ2-7, with 10 bases lining up with TRBD2. Per germline, CDR1 MNHNY and CDR2 SVGAGI (reference sequence). This CDR3 spans 15 amino acids. Trimming cost V 7 bases and J 3 bases; bases outside gene matches: 9. CDR3 amino acids: CASTNRASGSYEQYF. The CDR3 DNA is TGTGCCAGCACCAACAGGGCTAGCGGGAGCTACGAGCAGTACTTC.

CDR3 protein: CASSLAVLDTQYF. The CDR3 region has the DNA TGCGCCAGCAGCTTGGCCGTCCTAGATACGCAGTATTTT. The chain links TRBV5-1 to TRBJ2-3, with D unresolved. CDR3 length equals 13 residues. Trimming removed 0 bases at V and 5 bases at J, with 7 bases between. CDR1 and CDR2 (germline): SGHRS, YFSETQ.

This sequence joins TRBV5-5 and TRBJ2-4; D ambiguous. The J call may be mistaken, given a closer DNA end match to TRBJ2-7. CDR3 length: 12 residues. CDR1 is SGHKS, CDR2 YYEKEE, per germline (reference sequence). The CDR3 sequence: CASRPVAGEQYF. The DNA of the CDR3 is TGTGCCAGCAGGCCCGTCGCCGGCGAGCAGTACTTC.

This clonotype was seen only a few times. This chain links TRBV12-3 or TRBV12-4 with TRBJ1-5; unclear D gene. V was clipped by 1 base and J by 3 bases, with 7 bases between them. The CDR3 is made up of 14 amino acids. CDR3 sequence reads: CASSLEQYNQPQHF. CDR3 DNA sequence: TGTGCCAGCAGTTTAGAACAGTACAATCAGCCCCAGCATTTT.